This entry lists 7 T cell receptor beta chains sequenced from one sample in a study of early T cells in non-severe SARS-CoV-2 infection. A single record per CDR3 protein comes from TCRdb applying MiXCR to the 5' RACE reads. Of about 64,000 distinct CDR3 sequences in the sample, over 9% were seen once. The sample was whole blood, taken at baseline. The origin of the receptors is an adult who was a healthcare worker with PCR-confirmed SARS-CoV-2 infection or an uninfected control (not recorded which).

This chain joins TRBV7-2 and TRBJ2-3, with 11 bases fitting TRBD2. The germline CDR1 and CDR2 sequences are SGHTA and FQGNSA. The CDR3 covers 15 residues. V lost 4 bases, J lost 6 bases, and 6 bases stayed unmatched. In DNA form, the CDR3 reads TGTGCCAGCAGCTATTTAGCGGGGGGGCAGGATACGCAGTATTTT. This sequence encodes CASSYLAGGQDTQYF.

The chain joins TRBV18 to TRBJ1-1; D gene uncertain. The CDR3 length is 15 residues. Germline V gene lookup returns CDR1 KGHSH and CDR2 LQKENI. Trimming took 2 bases from V and 5 from J, leaving 15 bases between them. The CDR3 spells CASSPVPEVGTEAFF. CDR3 nucleotide sequence: TGTGCCAGCTCACCAGTCCCCGAAGTCGGGACTGAAGCTTTCTTT.

A few counts support this clonotype. The chain combines TRBV20-1 with TRBJ2-3; TRBD2 agrees at 11 bases. This CDR3 region has 14 residues. Germline V gene sequence: CDR1 DFQATT, CDR2 SNEGSKA (reference sequence). V lost 5 bases and J lost 7; bases outside the gene matches: 8. CDR3: CSASYSGGENTQYF. Written as DNA, the CDR3 is TGCAGTGCTTCTTATAGCGGGGGGGAAAATACGCAGTATTTT.

This clonotype has more than one count but fewer than ten. The CDR3 sequence: CASSPLTGTYAEAFF. The CDR3 DNA follows: TGTGCCAGCAGTCCGCTGACAGGAACCTACGCTGAAGCTTTCTTT. V usage is TRBV6-5 and J usage is TRBJ1-1; TRBD1 might be the D (6 bases). V gave up 5 bases and J gave up 6 bases, with 19 bases separating them. Germline V CDR1 and CDR2: MNHEY, SVGAGI. This CDR3 has 15 amino acids.

This chain uses TRBV11-2 with TRBJ2-1; 10 bases agree with TRBD2. With V trimmed by 6 bases and J by 0 bases, 5 bases remained unmatched. The CDR3 is 16 amino acids. Germline CDR1 is SGHAT and CDR2 is FQNNGV. The CDR3 reads CASRRTSGYSYNEQFF. CDR3 nucleotide sequence: TGTGCCAGCAGGCGGACTAGCGGCTACTCCTACAATGAGCAGTTCTTC.

This clonotype was detected ten times or more. At one of its ends the junction is not consistent with the germline gene, which may arise from a read error. The V call is TRBV12-3 or TRBV12-4, the J call TRBJ1-4, with D perhaps TRBD1 (6 bases). The CDR3 has 11 residues. CDR3 in amino acids: CASSTKGVQFF. The CDR3 DNA is TGTGCCAGCAGTACTAAGGGGGTCCAGTTCTTT.

This chain joins TRBV6-1 and TRBJ1-2, with D possibly matching TRBD1 (5 bases). The CDR3 contains 15 residues. V dropped 0 bases and J dropped 2 bases, with 10 bases sitting between them. Looked up from germline, CDR1 is MNHNS and CDR2 is SASEGT. The CDR3: CASSEAGAGNYGYTF. CDR3 in DNA: TGTGCCAGCAGTGAAGCCGGGGCCGGCAACTATGGCTACACCTTC.